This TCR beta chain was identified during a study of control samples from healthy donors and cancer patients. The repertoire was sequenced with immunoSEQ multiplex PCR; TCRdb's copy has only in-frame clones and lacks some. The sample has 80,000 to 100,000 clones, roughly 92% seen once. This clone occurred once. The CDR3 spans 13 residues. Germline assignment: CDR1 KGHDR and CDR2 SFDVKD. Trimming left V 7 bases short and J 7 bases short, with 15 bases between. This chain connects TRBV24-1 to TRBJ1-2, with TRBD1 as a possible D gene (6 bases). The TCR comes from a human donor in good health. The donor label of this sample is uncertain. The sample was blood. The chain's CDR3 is CATRDGRGAGYTF. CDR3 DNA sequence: TGTGCCACCAGGGACGGCAGGGGTGCTGGCTACACCTTC.